This T cell receptor (beta chain) stems from a study of cytomegalovirus exposure and HLA in healthy donors. The PCR employed 60 Vbeta primers together with 13 Jbeta primers. The table came from immunoSEQ multiplex PCR; TCRdb's copy has only in-frame clones and leaves some out. The sample includes over 150,000 clones, 75% to 85% of them seen just once. Germline loops: CDR1 MNHEY, CDR2 SVGAGI. The V end was cut by 0 bases, the J end by 0 bases, with 9 bases between. CDR3 size: 16 residues. Study outcomes and limitations: An analysis that was carried out later associated about 17,000 TCR beta sequences with HLA alleles at 0.05 false discovery rate. Segments of the TCR beta V type were, in most cases, productive about 87% or about 30% of the time in an earlier analysis.

Points on this clone: Its antigen is undetermined.

The chain recombines TRBV6-5 with TRBJ1-3; D is unresolved. The TCR originated in a man aged 25 to 40 in good health and CMV-seropositive. Sequences were obtained from PBMCs. CDR3 sequence reads: CASSYSRGDSGNTIYF. CDR3 nucleotides: TGTGCCAGCAGTTACTCGCGGGGTGACTCTGGAAACACCATATATTTT.